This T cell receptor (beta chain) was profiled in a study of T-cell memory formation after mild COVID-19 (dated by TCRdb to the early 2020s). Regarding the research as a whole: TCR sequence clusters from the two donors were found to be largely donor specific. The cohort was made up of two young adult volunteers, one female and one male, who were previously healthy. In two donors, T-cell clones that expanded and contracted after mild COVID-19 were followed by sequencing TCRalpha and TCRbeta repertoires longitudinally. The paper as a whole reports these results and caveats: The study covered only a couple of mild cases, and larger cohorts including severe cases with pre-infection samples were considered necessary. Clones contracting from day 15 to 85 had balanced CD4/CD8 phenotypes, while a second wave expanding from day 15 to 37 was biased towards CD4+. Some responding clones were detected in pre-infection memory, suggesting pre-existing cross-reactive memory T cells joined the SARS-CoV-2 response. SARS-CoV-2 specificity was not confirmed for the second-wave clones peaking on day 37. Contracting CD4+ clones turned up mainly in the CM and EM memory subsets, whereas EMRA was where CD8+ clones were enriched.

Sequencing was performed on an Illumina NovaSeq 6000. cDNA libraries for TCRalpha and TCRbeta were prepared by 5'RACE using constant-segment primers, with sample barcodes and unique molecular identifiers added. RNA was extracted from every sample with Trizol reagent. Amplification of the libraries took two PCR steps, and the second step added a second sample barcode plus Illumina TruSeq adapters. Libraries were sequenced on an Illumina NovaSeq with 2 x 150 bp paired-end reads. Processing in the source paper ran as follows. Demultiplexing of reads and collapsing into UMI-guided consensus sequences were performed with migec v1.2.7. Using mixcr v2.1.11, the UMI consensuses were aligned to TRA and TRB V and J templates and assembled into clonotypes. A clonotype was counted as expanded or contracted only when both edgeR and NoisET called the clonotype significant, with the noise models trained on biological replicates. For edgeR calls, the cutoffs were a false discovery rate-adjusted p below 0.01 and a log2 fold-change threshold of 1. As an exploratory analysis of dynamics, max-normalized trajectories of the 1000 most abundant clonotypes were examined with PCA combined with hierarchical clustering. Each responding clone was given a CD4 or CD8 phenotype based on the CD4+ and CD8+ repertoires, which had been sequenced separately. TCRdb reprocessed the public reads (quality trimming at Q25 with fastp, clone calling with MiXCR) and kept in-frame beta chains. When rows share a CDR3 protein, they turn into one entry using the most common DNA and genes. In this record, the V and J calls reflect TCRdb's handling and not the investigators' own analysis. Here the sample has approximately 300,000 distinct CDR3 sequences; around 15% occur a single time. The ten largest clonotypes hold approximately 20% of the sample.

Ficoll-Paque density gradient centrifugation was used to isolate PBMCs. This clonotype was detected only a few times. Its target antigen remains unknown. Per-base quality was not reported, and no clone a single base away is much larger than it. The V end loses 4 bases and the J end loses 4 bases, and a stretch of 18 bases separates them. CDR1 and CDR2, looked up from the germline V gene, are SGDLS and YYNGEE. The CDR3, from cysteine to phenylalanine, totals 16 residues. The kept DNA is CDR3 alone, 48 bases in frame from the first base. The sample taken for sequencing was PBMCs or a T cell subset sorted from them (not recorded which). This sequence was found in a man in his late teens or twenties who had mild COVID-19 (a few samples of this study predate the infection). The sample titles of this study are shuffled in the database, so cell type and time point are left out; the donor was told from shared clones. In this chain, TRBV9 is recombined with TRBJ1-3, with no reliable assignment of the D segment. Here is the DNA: TGTGCCAGCAGCCCTTACATTAAAGGCTCAGGAAACACCATATATTTT. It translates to CASSPYIKGSGNTIYF.